Described below is a single T cell receptor beta chain sequence and its context. The data belong to a study of OX40 agonist ivuxolimab in advanced cancers. This CDR3 has 19 amino acids. The trim removed 1 base at V and 1 base at J, leaving 12 bases unmatched. Germline lookup yields CDR1 LNHDA and CDR2 SQIVND (reference sequence). This table comes from immunoSEQ multiplex PCR, and its TCRdb copy is limited to in-frame clones, with some not included. The sample has tens of thousands of clones; around 85% are singletons. This sample comprised CD4+ or CD8+ T cells sorted from blood, obtained in a trial of the OX40 agonist ivuxolimab. The source of this sequence is an adult with an advanced solid tumor such as melanoma, head and neck, liver or kidney cancer. The chain has TRBV19 and TRBJ1-5; 8 bases align to TRBD1. CDR3 DNA sequence: TGTGCCAGTAGTATAGGAGGGACAGGCTTTTTTGTGAGCAATCAGCCCCAGCATTTT. Its protein product is CASSIGGTGFFVSNQPQHF.